These T cell receptor beta chains were read from a single sample in a study of OX40 agonist ivuxolimab in advanced cancers. Sequencing used immunoSEQ multiplex PCR; TCRdb keeps in-frame clones, though not all of them. The sample lists around 77,000 clones, 80% to 95% seen once, with more than 4.5% in the top ten. This sample comprised CD4+ or CD8+ T cells sorted from blood, obtained in a trial of the OX40 agonist ivuxolimab. All receptors derive from an adult with an advanced solid tumor such as melanoma, head and neck, liver or kidney cancer. CDR3s include the opening cysteine and the closing phenylalanine or tryptophan. The listing skips clone size in some rows; elsewhere it reads once, few, many or a size class.

V,size,CDR3
TRBV9,.,CASSVGRVNFYGYTF
TRBV30,.,CAWSPTYTGQPQHF
TRBV29-1,.,CSVEDGFSSGRAPGELFF
TRBV7-2,.,CASSLGTGYEQYF
TRBV27,.,CASSSIIGPIGDQHF
TRBV30,.,CASEREGTPSHYGYTF
TRBV6-4,.,CASSDSGVAGGPISYNEQFF
TRBV27,few,CASSPGLGQEAFF
TRBV27,once,CASSWGGGVNEQYF
TRBV27,.,CASTNAPGTVSYNEQFF
TRBV2,.,CASSEAGAWETQYF
TRBV27,.,CASSLLVGSNQPQHF
TRBV7-8,.,CASSLAVGDEQYF
TRBV27,.,CASSFGGSYGYTF
TRBV4-3,.,CASSQGTSGGTYEQYF
TRBV5-6,.,CASSWTGYLNTEAFF
TRBV7-6,.,CASSFAETQYF
TRBV28,.,CASNPGLAGGTDTQYF
TRBV5-6,.,CASSSTGTGEKLFF
TRBV4-2,.,CASRKSEAGAYEQYF
TRBV27,.,CASSLWGQGPGNEKLFF
TRBV28,.,CASSLGGGDQPSYEQYF
TRBV15,.,CATSRDRGSPSTDTQYF
TRBV18,.,CASSPPERLKGYEQYF
TRBV7-2,.,CASSIPSGQVQETQYF
TRBV10-3,.,CAISESVGYQETQYF
TRBV4-1,.,CASSPSVARRFTGELFF
TRBV6-4,.,CASSDSSRATEAFF
TRBV7-6,.,CASSLGGSETQYF
TRBV30,.,CAWGGYMNTEAFF
TRBV7-9,once,CASFWGAGANNEQFF
TRBV9,.,CASSASGTSKANEQFF
TRBV13,.,CASSLTGTNEKLFF
TRBV27,few,CASSLGQMNTEAFF
TRBV4-1,once,CASSRGTSGGSYEQYF
TRBV4-1,.,CASSQDASTSGSTGELFF
TRBV30,.,CAWSGEIAGGYLYNEQFF
TRBV6-6,.,CASSTHARGPDGYTF
TRBV4-1,.,CASTQQGGTEAFF
TRBV7-9,.,CASSYIGGPQHF
TRBV7-8,.,CASSTAPEPRRGYNEQFF
TRBV9,.,CASSVGQGRTEAFF
TRBV27,.,CASGQLTSYEQYF
TRBV5-1,.,CASSRRVFGPNEQFF